Listed below are T cell receptor beta chains from one sample, sequenced in a study of Tregs in tolerant kidney transplant recipients. Profiling relied on immunoSEQ multiplex PCR, and the TCRdb table lists in-frame clones only, not all of them. Found here are about 110,000 clones, 90% of them singletons; the top ten hold roughly 0.35%. The material was CD4+ T cells from blood, obtained before the transplant. The receptors shown here come from a human donor who received a combined kidney and bone marrow transplant. Each CDR3 is given with its conserved first and last residue. Fields, in order: J gene, clone size, V gene, D gene, CDR3 DNA, CDR3 protein. The D gene is left open where the match is weak. Where a row states a size, it is once, few, many or the class of an expanded clone; other rows omit it.

J: TRBJ2-7
size: few
V: TRBV5-1
D: TRBD1
DNA: TGCGCCAGCAGCATATCCGGGACAGAGGCCTACGAGCAGTACTTC
CDR3: CASSISGTEAYEQYF

J: TRBJ2-2
size: .
V: TRBV29-1
D: .
DNA: TGCAGCGTTGATTCGGGAGAGAACACCGGGGAGCTGTTTTTT
CDR3: CSVDSGENTGELFF

J: TRBJ1-4
size: .
V: TRBV9
D: .
DNA: TGTGCCAGCAGCCTCGCGACAAGTGTACATGAAAAACTGTTTTTT
CDR3: CASSLATSVHEKLFF

J: TRBJ2-2
size: .
V: TRBV2
D: .
DNA: TGTGCCAGCAGCCCAGGACTACCCCCGGGCGGGGAGCTGTTTTTT
CDR3: CASSPGLPPGGELFF

J: TRBJ1-2
size: .
V: TRBV11-2
D: .
DNA: TGTGCCAGCAGCTTAGCCCTACAGCCCTATGGCTACACCTTC
CDR3: CASSLALQPYGYTF

J: TRBJ1-5
size: .
V: TRBV5-1
D: TRBD1
DNA: TGCGCCAGCAGCCCGGGACAGGGTAGCAATCAGCCCCAGCATTTT
CDR3: CASSPGQGSNQPQHF

J: TRBJ1-2
size: .
V: TRBV27
D: TRBD1
DNA: TGTGCCAGCAGTTTTGAACAGGGGTATGGCTACACCTTC
CDR3: CASSFEQGYGYTF

J: TRBJ2-5
size: .
V: TRBV7-2
D: TRBD1
DNA: TGTGCCAGCAGCTTACGAGGACAGGGGGCAGAGACCCAGTACTTC
CDR3: CASSLRGQGAETQYF

J: TRBJ2-7
size: .
V: TRBV5-4
D: .
DNA: TGTGCCAGCCGTGAGGCAGGGAGGACCTACGAGCAGTACTTC
CDR3: CASREAGRTYEQYF

J: TRBJ2-3
size: .
V: TRBV29-1
D: .
DNA: TGCAGCGTTGCACCACAGGGTAGCGCAGATACGCAGTATTTT
CDR3: CSVAPQGSADTQYF

J: TRBJ1-1
size: .
V: TRBV29-1
D: TRBD1
DNA: TGCAGCGTTGAGGGACAGAGGATGAACACTGAAGCTTTCTTT
CDR3: CSVEGQRMNTEAFF

J: TRBJ2-7
size: once
V: TRBV5-1
D: TRBD2
DNA: TGCGCCAGCAGCTTGATGACTAGCAGCTACGAGCAGTACTTC
CDR3: CASSLMTSSYEQYF

J: TRBJ2-1
size: once
V: TRBV7-9
D: .
DNA: TGTGCCAGCAGCTCTATATCGCGGGGATCGGCTGAGCAGTTCTTC
CDR3: CASSSISRGSAEQFF

J: TRBJ2-1
size: .
V: TRBV7-9
D: .
DNA: TGTGCCAGCAGCTTAGCAGGAGTATATGAGCAGTTCTTC
CDR3: CASSLAGVYEQFF

J: TRBJ1-1
size: .
V: TRBV10-1
D: TRBD1
DNA: TGCGCCAGCAGTGAGATGGACAGGGGTGAAGCTTTCTTT
CDR3: CASSEMDRGEAFF

J: TRBJ2-3
size: .
V: TRBV7-2
D: TRBD1
DNA: TGTGCCAGCAGCACCGGGACAGGGGACGCAGATACGCAGTATTTT
CDR3: CASSTGTGDADTQYF

J: TRBJ2-7
size: .
V: TRBV6-1
D: TRBD1
DNA: TGTGCCAGCAGTGAAGCGGGGGACAGCGGCTACGAGCAGTACTTC
CDR3: CASSEAGDSGYEQYF

J: TRBJ2-3
size: .
V: TRBV5-1
D: TRBD1
DNA: TGCGCCAGCAGCCCACAGGGGGATACGCAGTATTTT
CDR3: CASSPQGDTQYF

J: TRBJ2-7
size: few
V: TRBV28
D: .
DNA: TGTGCCAGCAGTGTCGGACACCTCTACGAGCAGTACTTC
CDR3: CASSVGHLYEQYF

J: TRBJ2-7
size: .
V: TRBV7-9
D: TRBD1
DNA: TGTGCCAGCAGCTTATCCGGGACAGGGCCCTACGAGCAGTACTTC
CDR3: CASSLSGTGPYEQYF

J: TRBJ1-2
size: few
V: TRBV9
D: TRBD1
DNA: TGTGCCAGCAGCGTAGAGGGACAGGGGTCCTATGGCTACACCTTC
CDR3: CASSVEGQGSYGYTF

J: TRBJ2-2
size: .
V: TRBV5-1
D: TRBD2
DNA: TGCGCCAGCAGCCCTGGGACTAGCGGCACCGGGGAGCTGTTTTTT
CDR3: CASSPGTSGTGELFF

J: TRBJ1-2
size: .
V: TRBV4-1
D: .
DNA: TGCGCCAGCAGCCAAGAGGGCCGGGGTGGGCGGTCCGGCTACACCTTC
CDR3: CASSQEGRGGRSGYTF

J: TRBJ2-1
size: once
V: TRBV10-3
D: .
DNA: TGTGCCATCAGTGGACTTAGGAATGAGCAGTTCTTC
CDR3: CAISGLRNEQFF

J: TRBJ2-7
size: .
V: TRBV2
D: TRBD1
DNA: TGTGCCAGCAGGTACCCCGGGACAGCCGAAGGAACCTACGAGCAGTACTTC
CDR3: CASRYPGTAEGTYEQYF

J: TRBJ2-7
size: .
V: TRBV6-5
D: .
DNA: TGTGCCAGCAGTTACTGGGCCCTGTTCGACGAGCAGTACTTC
CDR3: CASSYWALFDEQYF

J: TRBJ1-5
size: .
V: TRBV5-1
D: .
DNA: TGCGCCAGCAGCCCACAGGGAGCAAATCAGCCCCAGCATTTT
CDR3: CASSPQGANQPQHF

J: TRBJ2-1
size: once
V: TRBV18
D: TRBD2
DNA: TGTGCCAGCTCACCAGTGACTAGCGGACATGGTGAGCAGTTCTTC
CDR3: CASSPVTSGHGEQFF

J: TRBJ1-2
size: .
V: TRBV28
D: TRBD1
DNA: TGTGCCAGCAGCCGGCCCGGGACAGGGGTCTATGGCTACACCTTC
CDR3: CASSRPGTGVYGYTF

J: TRBJ2-6
size: .
V: TRBV5-4
D: .
DNA: TGTGCCAGCAGCTACAGGGTGCCCGGGGCCAACGTCCTGACTTTC
CDR3: CASSYRVPGANVLTF

J: TRBJ1-4
size: many
V: TRBV7-2
D: TRBD1
DNA: TGTGCCAGCAGCTCCACCTCGGACAGGGGGAATGAAAAACTGTTTTTT
CDR3: CASSSTSDRGNEKLFF

J: TRBJ2-7
size: .
V: TRBV10-3
D: TRBD2
DNA: TGTGCCACCGGGGGAGGGCCCGAGCAGTACTTC
CDR3: CATGGGPEQYF

J: TRBJ1-3
size: .
V: TRBV19
D: .
DNA: TGTGCCAGTAGCACACAGGGTGCCGGAAACACCATATATTTT
CDR3: CASSTQGAGNTIYF

J: TRBJ2-3
size: once
V: TRBV6-6
D: TRBD2
DNA: TGTGCCAGCAAAGCGGGAGGCCCTAGCACAGATACGCAGTATTTT
CDR3: CASKAGGPSTDTQYF

J: TRBJ2-3
size: .
V: TRBV5-1
D: TRBD2
DNA: TGCGCCAGCAGCTTGGCAGCGGGGGCCGGGGGAGATACGCAGTATTTT
CDR3: CASSLAAGAGGDTQYF

J: TRBJ1-2
size: once
V: TRBV28
D: .
DNA: TGTGCCAGCAGTTTGACAGTTGCCTATGGCTACACCTTC
CDR3: CASSLTVAYGYTF

J: TRBJ2-1
size: .
V: TRBV15
D: TRBD1
DNA: TGTGCCACCAGTCCGACAGGGCCCCCCAATGAGCAGTTCTTC
CDR3: CATSPTGPPNEQFF